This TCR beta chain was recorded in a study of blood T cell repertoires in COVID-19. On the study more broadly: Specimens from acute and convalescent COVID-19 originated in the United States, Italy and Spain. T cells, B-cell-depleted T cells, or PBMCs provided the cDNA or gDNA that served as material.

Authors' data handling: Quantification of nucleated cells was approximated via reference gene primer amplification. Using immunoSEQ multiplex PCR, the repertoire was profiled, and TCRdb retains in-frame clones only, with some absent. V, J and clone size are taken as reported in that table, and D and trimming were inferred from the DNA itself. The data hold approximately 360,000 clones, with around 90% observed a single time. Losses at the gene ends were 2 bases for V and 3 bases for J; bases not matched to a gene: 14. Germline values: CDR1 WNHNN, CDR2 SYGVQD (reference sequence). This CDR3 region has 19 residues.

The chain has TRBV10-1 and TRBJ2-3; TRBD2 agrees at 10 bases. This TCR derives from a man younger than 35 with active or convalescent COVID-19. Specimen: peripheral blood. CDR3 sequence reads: CASSEDLVPAGGPTDTQYF. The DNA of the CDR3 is TGCGCCAGCAGTGAGGACCTAGTCCCAGCGGGAGGGCCGACAGATACGCAGTATTTT.